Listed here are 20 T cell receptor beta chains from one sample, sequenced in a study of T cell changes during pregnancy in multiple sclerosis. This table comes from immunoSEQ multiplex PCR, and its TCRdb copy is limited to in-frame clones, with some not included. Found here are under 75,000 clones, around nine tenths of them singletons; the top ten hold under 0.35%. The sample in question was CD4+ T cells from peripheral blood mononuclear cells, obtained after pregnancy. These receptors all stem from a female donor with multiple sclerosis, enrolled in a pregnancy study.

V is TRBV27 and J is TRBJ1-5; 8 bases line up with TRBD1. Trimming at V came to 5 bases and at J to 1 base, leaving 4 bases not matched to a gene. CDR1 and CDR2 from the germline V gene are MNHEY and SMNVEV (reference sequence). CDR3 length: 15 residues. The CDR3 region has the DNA TGTGCCAGCAGTCGACAGGGGTTAAGCAATCAGCCCCAGCATTTT. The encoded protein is CASSRQGLSNQPQHF.

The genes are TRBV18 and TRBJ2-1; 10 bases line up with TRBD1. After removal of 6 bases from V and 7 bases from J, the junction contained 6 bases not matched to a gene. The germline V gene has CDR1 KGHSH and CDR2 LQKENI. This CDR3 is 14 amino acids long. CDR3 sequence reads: CASSRDRGVNEQFF. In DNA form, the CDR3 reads TGTGCCAGCTCCCGGGACAGGGGAGTGAATGAGCAGTTCTTC.

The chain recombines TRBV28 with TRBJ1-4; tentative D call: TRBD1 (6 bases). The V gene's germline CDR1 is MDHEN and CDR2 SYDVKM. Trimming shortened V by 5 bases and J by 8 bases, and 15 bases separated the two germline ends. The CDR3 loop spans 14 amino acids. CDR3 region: CASSIRGAGEKLFF. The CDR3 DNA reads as TGTGCCAGCAGTATTCGGGGGGCCGGGGAAAAACTGTTTTTT.

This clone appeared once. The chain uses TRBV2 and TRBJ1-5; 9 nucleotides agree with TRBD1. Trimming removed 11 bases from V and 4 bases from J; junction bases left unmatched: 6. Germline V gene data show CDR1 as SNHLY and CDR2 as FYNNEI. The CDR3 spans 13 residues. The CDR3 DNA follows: TGTGCCGGGGGACAGGGACTAAATCAGCCCCAGCATTTT. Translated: CAGGQGLNQPQHF.

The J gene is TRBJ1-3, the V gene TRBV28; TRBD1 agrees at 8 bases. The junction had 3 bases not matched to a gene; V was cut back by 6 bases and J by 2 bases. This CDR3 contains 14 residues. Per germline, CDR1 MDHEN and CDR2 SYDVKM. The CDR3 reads CASRAGGTGNTIYF. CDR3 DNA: TGTGCCAGCAGAGCAGGGGGCACTGGAAACACCATATATTTT.

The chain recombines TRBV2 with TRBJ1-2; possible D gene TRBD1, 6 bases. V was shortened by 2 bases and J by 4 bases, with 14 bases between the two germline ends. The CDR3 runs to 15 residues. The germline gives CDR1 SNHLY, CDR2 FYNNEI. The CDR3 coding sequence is TGTGCCAGCAGTGAATTCCGGGGGGCTGGCTATGGCTACACCTTC. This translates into CASSEFRGAGYGYTF.

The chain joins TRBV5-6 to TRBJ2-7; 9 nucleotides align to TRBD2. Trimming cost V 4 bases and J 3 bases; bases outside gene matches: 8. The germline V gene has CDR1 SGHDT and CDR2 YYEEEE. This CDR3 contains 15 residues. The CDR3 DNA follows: TGTGCCAGCAGCCTGGCGGGGGGGCTAAACTACGAGCAGTACTTC. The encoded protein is CASSLAGGLNYEQYF.

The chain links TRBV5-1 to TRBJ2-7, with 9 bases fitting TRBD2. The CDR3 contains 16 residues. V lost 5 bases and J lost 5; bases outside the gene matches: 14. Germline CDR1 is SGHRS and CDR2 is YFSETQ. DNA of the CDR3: TGCGCCAGCAGGGGGGCCAGCGGGAGGCCCCCAGACGAGCAGTACTTC. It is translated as CASRGASGRPPDEQYF. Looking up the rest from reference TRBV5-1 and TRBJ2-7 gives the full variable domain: KAGVTQTPRYLIKTRGQQVTLSCSPISGHRSVSWYQQTPGQGLQFLFEYFSETQRNKGNFPGRFSGRQFSNSRSEMNVSTLELGDSALYLCASRGASGRPPDEQYFGPGTRLTVT.

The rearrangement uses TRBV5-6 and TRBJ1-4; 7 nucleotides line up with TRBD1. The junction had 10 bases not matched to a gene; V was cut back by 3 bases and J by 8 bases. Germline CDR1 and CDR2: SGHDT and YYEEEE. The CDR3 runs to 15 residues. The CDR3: CASSSRRGLAEKLFF. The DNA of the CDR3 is TGTGCCAGCAGCTCCCGGAGGGGGCTGGCGGAAAAACTGTTTTTT. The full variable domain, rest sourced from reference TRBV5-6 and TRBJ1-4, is DAGVTQSPTHLIKTRGQQVTLRCSPKSGHDTVSWYQQALGQGPQFIFQYYEEEERQRGNFPDRFSGHQFPNYSSELNVNALLLGDSALYLCASSSRRGLAEKLFFGSGTQLSVL.

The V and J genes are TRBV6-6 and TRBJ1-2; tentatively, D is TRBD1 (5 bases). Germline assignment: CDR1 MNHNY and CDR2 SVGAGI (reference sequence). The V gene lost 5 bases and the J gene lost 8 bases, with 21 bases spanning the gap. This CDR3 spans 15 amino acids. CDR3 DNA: TGTGCCAGCAGTACCACCGGGACTCCGAGTGACGGCTACACCTTC. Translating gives CASSTTGTPSDGYTF.

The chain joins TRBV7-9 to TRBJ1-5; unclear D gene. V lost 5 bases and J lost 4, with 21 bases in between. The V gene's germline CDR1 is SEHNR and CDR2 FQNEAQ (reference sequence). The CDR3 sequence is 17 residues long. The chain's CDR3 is CASSPGLGGQTNQPQHF. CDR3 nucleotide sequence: TGTGCCAGCAGCCCCGGTTTAGGAGGTCAGACAAATCAGCCCCAGCATTTT. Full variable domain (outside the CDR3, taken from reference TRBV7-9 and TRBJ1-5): DTGVSQNPRHKITKRGQNVTFRCDPISEHNRLYWYRQTLGQGPEFLTYFQNEAQLEKSRLLSDRFSAERPKGSFSTLEIQRTEQGDSAMYLCASSPGLGGQTNQPQHFGDGTRLSIL.

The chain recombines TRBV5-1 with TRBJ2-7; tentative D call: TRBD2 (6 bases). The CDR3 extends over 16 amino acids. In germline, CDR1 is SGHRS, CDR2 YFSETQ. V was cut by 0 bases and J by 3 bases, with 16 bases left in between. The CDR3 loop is CASSLAPGLQDYEQYF. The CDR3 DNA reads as TGCGCCAGCAGCTTGGCACCGGGACTGCAGGACTACGAGCAGTACTTC.

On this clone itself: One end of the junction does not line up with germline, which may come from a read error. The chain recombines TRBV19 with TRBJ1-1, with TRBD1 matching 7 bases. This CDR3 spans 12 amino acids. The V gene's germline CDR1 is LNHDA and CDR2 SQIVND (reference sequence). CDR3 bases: TGTGCCAGTAGTACCCGGGGACAGCAAAAGGGCTTT. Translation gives CASSTRGQQKGF.

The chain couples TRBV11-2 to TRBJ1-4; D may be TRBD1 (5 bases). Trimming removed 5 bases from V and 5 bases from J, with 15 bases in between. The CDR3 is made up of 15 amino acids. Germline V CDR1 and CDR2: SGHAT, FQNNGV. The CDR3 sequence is CASSPKGFANEKLFF. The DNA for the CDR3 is TGTGCCAGCAGCCCCAAGGGGTTTGCGAATGAAAAACTGTTTTTT.

The CDR3 here is CASSLGASTEAFF. Here the CDR3 DNA reads TGTGCCAGCAGTTTGGGGGCTTCCACTGAAGCTTTCTTT. The V call is TRBV28, the J call TRBJ1-1, with D possibly matching TRBD1 (6 bases). This CDR3 is 13 amino acids long. V lost 3 bases to trimming and J lost 4 bases, with 9 bases between them. CDR1 is MDHEN, CDR2 SYDVKM, per germline.

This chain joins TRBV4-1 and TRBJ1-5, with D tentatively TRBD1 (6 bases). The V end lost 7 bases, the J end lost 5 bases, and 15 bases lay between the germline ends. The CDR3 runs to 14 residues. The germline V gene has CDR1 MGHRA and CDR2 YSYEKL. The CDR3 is CASTAGAGDQPQHF. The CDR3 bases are TGCGCCAGCACCGCCGGAGCAGGGGATCAGCCCCAGCATTTT.

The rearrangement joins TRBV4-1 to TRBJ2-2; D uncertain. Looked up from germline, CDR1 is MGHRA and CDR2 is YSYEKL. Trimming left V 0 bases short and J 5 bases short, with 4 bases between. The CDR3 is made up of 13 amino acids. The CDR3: CASSQDRTGELFF. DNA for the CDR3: TGCGCCAGCAGCCAAGACCGTACCGGGGAGCTGTTTTTT.

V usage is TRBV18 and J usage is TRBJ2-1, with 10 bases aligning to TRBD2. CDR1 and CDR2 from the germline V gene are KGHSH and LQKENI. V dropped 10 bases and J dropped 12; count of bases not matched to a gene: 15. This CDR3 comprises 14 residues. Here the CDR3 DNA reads TGTGCCACCTCTTCGGAGCGGGAGGGTGTTGGGCAGTTCTTC. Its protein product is CATSSEREGVGQFF.

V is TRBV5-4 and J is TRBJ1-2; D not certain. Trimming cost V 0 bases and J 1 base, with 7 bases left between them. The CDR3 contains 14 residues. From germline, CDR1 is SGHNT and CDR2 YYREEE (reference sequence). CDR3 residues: CASSLVTDNYGYTF. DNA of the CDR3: TGTGCCAGCAGCTTGGTAACTGATAACTATGGCTACACCTTC.

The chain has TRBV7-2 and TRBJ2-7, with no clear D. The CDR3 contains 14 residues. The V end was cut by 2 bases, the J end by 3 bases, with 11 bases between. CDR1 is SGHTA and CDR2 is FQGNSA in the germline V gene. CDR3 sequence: CASSLTYSLYEQYF. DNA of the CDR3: TGTGCCAGCAGCTTAACCTACTCCCTCTACGAGCAGTACTTC.